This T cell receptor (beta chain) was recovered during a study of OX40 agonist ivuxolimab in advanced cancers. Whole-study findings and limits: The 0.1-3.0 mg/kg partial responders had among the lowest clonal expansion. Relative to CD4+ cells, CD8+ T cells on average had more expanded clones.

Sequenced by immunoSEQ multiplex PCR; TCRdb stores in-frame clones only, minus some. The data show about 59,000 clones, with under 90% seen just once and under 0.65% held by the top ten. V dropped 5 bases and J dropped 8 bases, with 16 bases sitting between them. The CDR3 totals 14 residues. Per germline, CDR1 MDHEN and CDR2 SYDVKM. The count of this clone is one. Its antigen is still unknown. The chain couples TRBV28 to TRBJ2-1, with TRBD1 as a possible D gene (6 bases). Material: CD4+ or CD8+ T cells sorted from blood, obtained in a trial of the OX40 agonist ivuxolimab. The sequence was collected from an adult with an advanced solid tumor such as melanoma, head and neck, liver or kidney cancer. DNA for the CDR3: TGTGCCAGCAGTCCCCTACAGGGTGTGGATGAGCAGTTCTTC. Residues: CASSPLQGVDEQFF. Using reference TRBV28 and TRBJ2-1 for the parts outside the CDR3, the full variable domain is DVKVTQSSRYLVKRTGEKVFLECVQDMDHENMFWYRQDPGLGLRLIYFSYDVKMKEKGDIPEGYSVSREKKERFSLILESASTNQTSMYLCASSPLQGVDEQFFGPGTRLTVL.